The next 4 T cell receptor beta chains were all read from a single sample in a study of cytomegalovirus exposure and HLA in healthy donors. It was with 60 Vbeta and 13 Jbeta primers that the PCR ran. The data were produced by immunoSEQ multiplex PCR, yet TCRdb's version contains in-frame clones alone and is incomplete. This table has around 32,000 clones, 44% appearing once. Sequencing was done on a sample of PBMCs. Receptors were obtained from a woman in her forties or fifties in good health and CMV-seronegative.

The rearrangement links TRBV19 to TRBJ2-3, with 8 bases matching TRBD1. CDR1 LNHDA and CDR2 SQIVND come from the germline V gene (reference sequence). Trimming removed 7 bases from V and 2 bases from J; junction bases left unmatched: 5. This CDR3 is built from 14 residues. The CDR3 region has the DNA TGTGCCAGTAATCCAGGGGGCCCCACAGATACGCAGTATTTT. Its translation is CASNPGGPTDTQYF. The full variable domain, completed using reference TRBV19 and TRBJ2-3, is DGGITQSPKYLFRKEGQNVTLSCEQNLNHDAMYWYRQDPGQGLRLIYYSQIVNDFQKGDIAEGYSVSREKKESFPLTVTSAQKNPTAFYLCASNPGGPTDTQYFGPGTRLTVL.

V is TRBV21-1 and J is TRBJ1-1. TRBV21-1 is described as a pseudogene. The CDR3 sequence is 16 residues long. CDR3 DNA: TGTGCCAGCAGCAAAGGGAGGGGGGGGGCAGGGACTGAAGCTTTCTTT. It specifies CASSKGRGGAGTEAFF.

The chain joins TRBV5-1 to TRBJ2-3; TRBD2 matches at 9 bases. CDR1 is SGHRS and CDR2 is YFSETQ in the germline V gene. The J segment lost 4 bases and the V segment lost 4 bases, leaving 7 bases of the junction unmatched. This CDR3 has 15 residues. The DNA of the CDR3 is TGCGCCAGCAGCCAGAGCGGGGGGAGGGCAGATACGCAGTATTTT. It translates to CASSQSGGRADTQYF.

The CDR3 DNA reads as TGTGCCTCTTACAGGGGTGGAAATTCACCCCTCCACTTT. This translates into CASYRGGNSPLHF. The chain employs TRBV30 and TRBJ1-6; TRBD1 agrees at 7 bases. The CDR3 has 13 residues. V gave up 7 bases and J gave up 7 bases; unmatched junction bases: 7. Germline-derived CDR1 and CDR2 are GTSNPN and SVGIG (reference sequence).